A selection of T cell receptor beta chains follows, all from one sample in a study of spatial heterogeneity in lung cancer. TCRdb reprocessed the 5' RACE reads with MiXCR, giving one entry per CDR3 protein. Of tens of thousands of distinct CDR3 sequences listed, about 12% are singletons. Sequences were derived from PBMCs, sampled at surgery. These receptor sequences come from a male donor with early-stage non-small cell lung cancer. Each CDR3 is given with its conserved first and last residue. A D gene is named only where the DNA matches it firmly. Not every row has a clone size; where given, it reads once, few, many or a size class.

D: TRBD2
V: TRBV3-1
size: few
J: TRBJ2-3
DNA: TGTGCCAGCAGCCAAAAGATGAGTAGCGGGGTTTTGAATACGCAGTATTTT
CDR3: CASSQKMSSGVLNTQYF

D: TRBD1
V: TRBV5-4
size: few
J: TRBJ1-6
DNA: TGTGCCAGCAGCTCTTCGGGACAGGGTTATTCACCCCTCCACTTT
CDR3: CASSSSGQGYSPLHF

D: TRBD2
V: TRBV6-2/TRBV6-3
size: few
J: TRBJ2-7
DNA: TGTGCCACCCTACGGGGAGGGCAAGACGAGCAGTACTTC
CDR3: CATLRGGQDEQYF

D: -
V: TRBV7-2
size: -
J: TRBJ1-5
DNA: TGTGCCAGCAGCCCAGACCGAAATCAGCCCCAGCATTTT
CDR3: CASSPDRNQPQHF

D: TRBD2
V: TRBV4-3
size: -
J: TRBJ2-4
DNA: TGCGCCGGGGCTCCTAGCGGGAGGGCCATAAACATTCAGTACTTC
CDR3: CAGAPSGRAINIQYF

D: TRBD1
V: TRBV14
size: -
J: TRBJ2-3
DNA: TGTGCCAGCAGCTCAGGGGGCGCAACAGATACGCAGTATTTT
CDR3: CASSSGGATDTQYF

D: TRBD2
V: TRBV6-2/TRBV6-3
size: few
J: TRBJ2-6
DNA: TGTGCCAGCACCGAGGACGCTTGGCGGGAGAGTCCCCGGGCCAACGTCCTGACTTTC
CDR3: CASTEDAWRESPRANVLTF

D: -
V: TRBV7-9
size: few
J: TRBJ2-1
DNA: TGTGCCAGCAGCCGAGAGGACCGCCGGCTGTTCTTC
CDR3: CASSREDRRLFF

D: -
V: TRBV20-1
size: many
J: TRBJ2-5
DNA: TGCAGTGCTAGAGACACGGCAGGCCAAGAGACCCAGTACTTC
CDR3: CSARDTAGQETQYF

D: TRBD1
V: TRBV2
size: many
J: TRBJ2-2
DNA: TGTGCCAGCAGTCCCCGGACAGGGACCGGGGAGCTGTTTTTT
CDR3: CASSPRTGTGELFF

D: TRBD2
V: TRBV20-1
size: -
J: TRBJ2-7
DNA: TGCAGTGCCCCGGCTAGCGGGAGGTCCTACGAGCAGTACTTC
CDR3: CSAPASGRSYEQYF

D: TRBD1
V: TRBV3-1
size: few
J: TRBJ2-7
DNA: TGTGCCAGCAGCCAGCCGGGACAGCCCGTCTACGAGCAGTACTTC
CDR3: CASSQPGQPVYEQYF

D: TRBD1
V: TRBV7-9
size: -
J: TRBJ2-7
DNA: TGTGCCAGCAGCCCCGGACAGGGGGCTTTCCACGAGCAGTACTTC
CDR3: CASSPGQGAFHEQYF

D: -
V: TRBV30
size: -
J: TRBJ2-7
DNA: TGTGCCTGGATCCGAGACAGCTCCTACGAGCAGTACTTC
CDR3: CAWIRDSSYEQYF